The clone carrying this T cell receptor beta chain has just a few counts. Its antigen is not identified. The record originates from a study of regulatory T cells in long-lasting Graves disease. Broader study findings: Repertoires from persistent disease leaned toward TRBV28, TRBJ1-2 and TRBJ2-5.

The time point: persistent/refractory GD, antithyroid drugs over 5 years with positive TRAb. From RNA extracted from PBMCs, the TCR library was made. Patients met American Thyroid Association criteria for Graves' disease. Construction of TCR beta libraries relied on iRepertoire HTBI primers and on Arm-PCR targeting CDR3 regions. TCRdb analysed the multiplex PCR reads with MiXCR anew, one entry per CDR3 protein. The sample yields a few hundred thousand distinct CDR3 sequences, less than 25% seen once. The CDR3 is made up of 16 amino acids. Per germline, CDR1 SGHAT and CDR2 FQDESV (reference sequence). V lost 2 bases, J lost 2 bases, and 16 bases lay in between.

The chain is built from TRBV11-1 and TRBJ2-7; perhaps TRBD2 as D (5 bases). Source: peripheral blood mononuclear cells (PBMCs), taken when the disease was refractory, from a patient treated with antithyroid drugs. The clonotype originates from a female donor with Graves disease. The CDR3 nucleotides are TGTGCCAGCAGCTTAATCACACCGGGATCGACCTACGAGCAGTACTTC. Residues: CASSLITPGSTYEQYF.